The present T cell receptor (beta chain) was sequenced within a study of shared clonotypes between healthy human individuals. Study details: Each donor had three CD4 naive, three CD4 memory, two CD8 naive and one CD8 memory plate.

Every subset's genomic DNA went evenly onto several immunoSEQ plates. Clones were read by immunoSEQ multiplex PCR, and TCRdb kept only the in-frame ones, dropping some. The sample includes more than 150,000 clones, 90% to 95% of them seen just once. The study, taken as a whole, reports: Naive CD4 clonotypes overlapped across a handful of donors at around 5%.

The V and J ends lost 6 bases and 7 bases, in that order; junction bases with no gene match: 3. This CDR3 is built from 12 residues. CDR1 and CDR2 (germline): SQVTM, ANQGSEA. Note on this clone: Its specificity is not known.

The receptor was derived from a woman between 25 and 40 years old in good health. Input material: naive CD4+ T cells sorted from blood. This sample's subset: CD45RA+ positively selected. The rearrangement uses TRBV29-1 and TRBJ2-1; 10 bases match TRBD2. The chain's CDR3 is CSVTTSGNEQFF. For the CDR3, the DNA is TGCAGCGTGACGACTAGCGGGAATGAGCAGTTCTTC.